Shown below are 7 T cell receptor beta chains from a single sample sequenced in a study of blood T cell repertoires in COVID-19. Assay used: immunoSEQ multiplex PCR; TCRdb lists only in-frame clones, some missing. Of 400,000 or so clones detected, around 89% appear once; the ten largest clones hold 0.9% to 1.2%. Source material: PBMCs or T cells enriched from blood (not recorded which). The origin of the receptors is a man under 40 who had recovered from COVID-19.

The table lists this clone with a count of one. The CDR3, as DNA: TGTGCCAGCAGCCAGGACCAAGCGGGAGATGAGCAGTTCTTC. It is translated as CASSQDQAGDEQFF. This chain joins TRBV4-2 and TRBJ2-1; 8 nucleotides agree with TRBD2. V lost 3 bases to trimming and J lost 8 bases; unmatched junction nucleotides: 6. The CDR3 is 14 residues long. Germline lookup yields CDR1 LGHNA and CDR2 YNFKEQ.

V usage is TRBV27 and J usage is TRBJ2-2, with 11 bases aligning to TRBD2. V was pared by 5 bases and J by 6 bases, with 8 bases of the junction left unmatched. Germline values: CDR1 MNHEY, CDR2 SMNVEV (reference sequence). The CDR3 consists of 16 residues. The CDR3 DNA sequence: TGTGCCAGCAGTCATCCCGGGACTAGCGGTTCCGGGGAGCTGTTTTTT. It encodes CASSHPGTSGSGELFF.

The chain links TRBV5-1 to TRBJ2-3; 10 bases line up with TRBD2. Germline assignment: CDR1 SGHRS and CDR2 YFSETQ. Trimming took 1 base from V and 3 from J; bases not matched to a gene: 8. The CDR3 sequence is 17 residues long. Here the CDR3 reads CASSLSVGLAVTDTQYF. DNA for the CDR3: TGCGCCAGCAGCTTGTCGGTTGGACTAGCGGTAACAGATACGCAGTATTTT.

The V gene is TRBV3-1 (or the pseudogene TRBV3-2), the J gene TRBJ1-1; no clear D. Germline lookup yields CDR1 LGHDT and CDR2 YNNKEL (reference sequence). This CDR3 spans 14 amino acids. V lost 0 bases, J lost 2 bases, and 7 bases lay in between. In nucleotides, the CDR3 is TGTGCCAGCAGCCAAGATCAAACAAACACTGAAGCTTTCTTT. Its translation is CASSQDQTNTEAFF.

The genes are TRBV3-1 (or the pseudogene TRBV3-2) and TRBJ1-1, with 10 positions matching TRBD1. Trimming took 3 bases from V and 5 from J; bases not matched to a gene: 6. There are 15 residues in the CDR3. Looked up from germline, CDR1 is LGHDT and CDR2 is YNNKEL (reference sequence). CDR3 nucleotides: TGTGCCAGCAGCCATTCCGGGACAGGGGATACTGAAGCTTTCTTT. Translation gives CASSHSGTGDTEAFF.

The chain links TRBV6-5 to TRBJ1-6; D is ambiguous. This CDR3 region has 12 residues. CDR1 and CDR2 (germline): MNHEY, SVGAGI. V lost 6 bases and J 10 bases, leaving 10 bases between the germline ends. The CDR3 bases are TGTGCCAGCAGGAAACCGGGGTCACCCCTCCACTTT. Protein: CASRKPGSPLHF.

The J gene is TRBJ2-1, the V gene TRBV11-2; 8 nucleotides match TRBD2. The germline V gene encodes CDR1 SGHAT and CDR2 FQNNGV. This CDR3 region has 12 residues. V shed 10 bases, J shed 9 bases, and the junction held 8 bases outside the gene matches. The CDR3 DNA follows: TGTGCCAACGGGGGGGAGGCGGCTGAGCAGTTCTTC. Its protein is CANGGEAAEQFF.